The sequence of this T cell receptor beta chain was determined in a study of blood T cell repertoires in COVID-19. Germline loops: CDR1 LGHDT, CDR2 YNNKEL (reference sequence). The CDR3 has 15 residues. The J segment lost 7 bases and the V segment lost 1 base, leaving 6 bases of the junction unmatched. Some clones are missing from TCRdb's copy, which holds only in-frame ones; the method was immunoSEQ multiplex PCR. The sample shows around 500,000 clones, approximately 85% of them seen only once. The sample taken for sequencing was peripheral blood. This receptor was identified in a human donor in a cohort sampled during active COVID-19. This chain links TRBV3-1 (or the pseudogene TRBV3-2) with TRBJ2-7; 11 bases are shared with TRBD2. The CDR3 is CASSQVAGGRGEQYF. DNA for the CDR3: TGTGCCAGCAGCCAAGTAGCGGGAGGGCGGGGGGAGCAGTACTTC.